Reported below is one TCR beta chain. The antigen is undetermined. This sample stems from a study of T cell responses to AZD1222 COVID-19 vaccine. Study-level points and caveats: Spike-specific TCR breadth and depth both grew after two AZD1222 doses. Baseline serostatus was positive in only a handful of AZD1222 recipients. Clonal diversity was possibly underestimated, and white British individuals and females predominated among donors. Spike-wide coverage was observed for vaccine-associated CD4 TCRs, with dominant responses at 160-218 and 743-854.

Profiled with immunoSEQ multiplex PCR; TCRdb holds only in-frame clones, not every one. The sample comprises 110,000 to 150,000 clones, approximately 93% of which are singletons, and less than 15% rests with the top ten. CDR1 and CDR2 from the germline V gene are SGHKS and YYEKEE (reference sequence). The CDR3 length is 14 residues. V lost 0 bases and J 5 bases, leaving 9 bases between the germline ends. The sequence came from an adult who had recovered from COVID-19. The specimen comprised peripheral blood, sampled after recovery from COVID-19. The chain couples TRBV5-5 to TRBJ1-5; D gene unclear. CDR3 in amino acids: CASSLGYSHQPQHF. CDR3 in DNA: TGTGCCAGCAGCTTGGGGTACAGCCATCAGCCCCAGCATTTT.